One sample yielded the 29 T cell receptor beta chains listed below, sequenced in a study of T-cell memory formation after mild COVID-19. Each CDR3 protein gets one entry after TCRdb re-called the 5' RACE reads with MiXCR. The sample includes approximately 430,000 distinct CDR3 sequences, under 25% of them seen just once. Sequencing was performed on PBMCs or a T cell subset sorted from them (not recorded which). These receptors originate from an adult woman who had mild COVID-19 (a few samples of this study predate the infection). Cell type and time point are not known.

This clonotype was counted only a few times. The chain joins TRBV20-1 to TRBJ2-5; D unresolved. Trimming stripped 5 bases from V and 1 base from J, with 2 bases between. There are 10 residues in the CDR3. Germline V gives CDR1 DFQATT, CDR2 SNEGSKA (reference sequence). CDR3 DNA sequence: TGCAGTGCTGCCCAAGAGACCCAGTACTTC. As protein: CSAAQETQYF.

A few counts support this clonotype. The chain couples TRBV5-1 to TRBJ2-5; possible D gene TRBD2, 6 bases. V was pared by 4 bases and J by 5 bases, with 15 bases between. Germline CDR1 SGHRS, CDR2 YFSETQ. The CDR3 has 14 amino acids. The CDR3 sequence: CASSPSGVDETQYF. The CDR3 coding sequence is TGCGCCAGCAGCCCATCGGGGGTTGACGAGACCCAGTACTTC.

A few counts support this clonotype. The CDR3 nucleotides are TGTGCCAGCAGCCCACGACCCAGGCCCGAAAAGGGCGAGCAGTACTTC. It codes for CASSPRPRPEKGEQYF. The V call is TRBV7-9, the J call TRBJ2-7; no clear D gene. V was pared by 5 bases and J by 6 bases, with 23 bases between. CDR1 and CDR2 from the germline V gene are SEHNR and FQNEAQ (reference sequence). The CDR3 covers 16 residues.

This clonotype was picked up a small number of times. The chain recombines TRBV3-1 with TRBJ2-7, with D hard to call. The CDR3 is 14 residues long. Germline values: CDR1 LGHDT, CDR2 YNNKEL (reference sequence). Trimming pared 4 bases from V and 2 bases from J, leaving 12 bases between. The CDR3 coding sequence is TGTGCCAGCAGCCTCCGGGCCTCCGCCTACGAGCAGTACTTC. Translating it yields CASSLRASAYEQYF.

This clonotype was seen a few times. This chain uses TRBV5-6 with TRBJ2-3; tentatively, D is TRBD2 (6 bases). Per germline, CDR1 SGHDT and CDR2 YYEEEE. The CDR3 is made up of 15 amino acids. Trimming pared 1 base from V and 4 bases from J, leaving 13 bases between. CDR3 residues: CASSLLEVAADTQYF. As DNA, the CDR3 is TGTGCCAGCAGCTTGCTCGAGGTAGCGGCAGATACGCAGTATTTT.

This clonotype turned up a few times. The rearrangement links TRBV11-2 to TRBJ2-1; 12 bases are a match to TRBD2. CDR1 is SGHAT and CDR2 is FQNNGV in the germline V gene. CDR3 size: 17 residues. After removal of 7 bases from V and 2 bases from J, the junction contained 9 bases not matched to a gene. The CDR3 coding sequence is TGTGCCAGCACCCTAGAGGCTAGCGGGGGGGCCTACAATGAGCAGTTCTTC. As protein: CASTLEASGGAYNEQFF.

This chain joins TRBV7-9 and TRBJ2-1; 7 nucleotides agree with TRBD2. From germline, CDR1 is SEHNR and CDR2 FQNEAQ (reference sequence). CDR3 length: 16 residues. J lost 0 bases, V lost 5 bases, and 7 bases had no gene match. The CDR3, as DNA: TGTGCCAGCAGCGATCTCCCGGGGGGCTCCTACAATGAGCAGTTCTTC. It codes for CASSDLPGGSYNEQFF.

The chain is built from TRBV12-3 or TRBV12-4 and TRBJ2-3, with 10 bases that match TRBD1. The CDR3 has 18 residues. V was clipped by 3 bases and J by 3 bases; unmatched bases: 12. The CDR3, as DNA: TGTGCCAGCAGTTTCCCCGGACAGGGGGTGGAGGGTACAGATACGCAGTATTTT. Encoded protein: CASSFPGQGVEGTDTQYF.

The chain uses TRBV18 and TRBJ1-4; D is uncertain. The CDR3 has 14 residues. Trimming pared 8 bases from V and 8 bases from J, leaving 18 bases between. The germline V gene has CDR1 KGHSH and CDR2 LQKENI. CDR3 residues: CASKTSMDLEKLFF. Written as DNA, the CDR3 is TGTGCCAGCAAGACGAGTATGGATCTGGAAAAACTGTTTTTT.

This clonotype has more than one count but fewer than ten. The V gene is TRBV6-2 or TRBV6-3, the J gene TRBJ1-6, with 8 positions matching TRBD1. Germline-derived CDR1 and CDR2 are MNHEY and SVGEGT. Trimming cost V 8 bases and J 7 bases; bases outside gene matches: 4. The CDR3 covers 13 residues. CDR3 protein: CASWDRKNSPLHF. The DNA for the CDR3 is TGTGCCAGCTGGGACAGGAAGAATTCACCCCTCCACTTT.

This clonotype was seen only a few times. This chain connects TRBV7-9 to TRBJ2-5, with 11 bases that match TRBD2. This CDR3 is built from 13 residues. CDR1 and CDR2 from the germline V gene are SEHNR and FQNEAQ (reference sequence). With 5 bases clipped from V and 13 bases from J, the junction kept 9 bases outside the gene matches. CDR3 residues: CASSPQTGTSGYF. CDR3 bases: TGTGCCAGCAGCCCGCAGACCGGGACTAGCGGGTACTTC.

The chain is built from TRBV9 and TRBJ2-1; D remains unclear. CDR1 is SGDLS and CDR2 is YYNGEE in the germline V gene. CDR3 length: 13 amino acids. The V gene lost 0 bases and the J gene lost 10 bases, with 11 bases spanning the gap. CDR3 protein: CASSVARADEQFF. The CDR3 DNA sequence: TGTGCCAGCAGCGTAGCTAGGGCTGACGAGCAGTTCTTC.

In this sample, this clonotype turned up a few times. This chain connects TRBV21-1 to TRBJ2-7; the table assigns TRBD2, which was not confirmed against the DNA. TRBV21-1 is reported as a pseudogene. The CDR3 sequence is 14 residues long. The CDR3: CASSKNSTAGEQYF. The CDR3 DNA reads TGTGCCAGCAGCAAAAATTCGACAGCGGGCGAGCAGTACTTC.

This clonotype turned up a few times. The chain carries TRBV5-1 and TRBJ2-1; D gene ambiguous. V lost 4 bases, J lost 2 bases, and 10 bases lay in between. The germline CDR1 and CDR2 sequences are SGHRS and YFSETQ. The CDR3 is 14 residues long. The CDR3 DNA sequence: TGCGCCAGCAGCCTCGACACAGCCTACAATGAGCAGTTCTTC. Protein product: CASSLDTAYNEQFF.

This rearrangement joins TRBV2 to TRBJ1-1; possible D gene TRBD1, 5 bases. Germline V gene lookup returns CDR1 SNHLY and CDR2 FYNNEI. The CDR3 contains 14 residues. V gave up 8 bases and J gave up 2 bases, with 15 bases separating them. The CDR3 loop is CASHEGLGNTEAFF. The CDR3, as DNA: TGTGCCAGCCATGAGGGGTTAGGAAACACTGAAGCTTTCTTT.

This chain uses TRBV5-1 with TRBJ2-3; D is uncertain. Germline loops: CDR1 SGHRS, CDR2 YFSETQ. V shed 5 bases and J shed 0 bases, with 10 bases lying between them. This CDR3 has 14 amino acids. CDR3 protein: CASSTEASTDTQYF. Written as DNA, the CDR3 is TGCGCCAGCAGTACAGAGGCCAGCACAGATACGCAGTATTTT.

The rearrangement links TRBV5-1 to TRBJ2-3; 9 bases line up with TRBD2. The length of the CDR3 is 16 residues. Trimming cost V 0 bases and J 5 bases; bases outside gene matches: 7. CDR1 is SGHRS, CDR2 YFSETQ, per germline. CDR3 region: CASSLVAGGPGDTQYF. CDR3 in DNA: TGCGCCAGCAGCTTGGTTGCGGGAGGGCCAGGAGATACGCAGTATTTT.

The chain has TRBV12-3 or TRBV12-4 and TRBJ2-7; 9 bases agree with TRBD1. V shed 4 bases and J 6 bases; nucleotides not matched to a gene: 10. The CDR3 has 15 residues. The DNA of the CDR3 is TGTGCCAGCAGTTATCCGGGACAGGGTATCGGCGAGCAGTACTTC. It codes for CASSYPGQGIGEQYF.

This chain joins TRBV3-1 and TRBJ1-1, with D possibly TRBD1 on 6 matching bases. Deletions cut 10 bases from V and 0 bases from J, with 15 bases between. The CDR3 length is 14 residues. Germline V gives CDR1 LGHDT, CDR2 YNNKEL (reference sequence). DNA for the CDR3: TGTGCCACCGGGGGCAAGACTATGAACACTGAAGCTTTCTTT. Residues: CATGGKTMNTEAFF.

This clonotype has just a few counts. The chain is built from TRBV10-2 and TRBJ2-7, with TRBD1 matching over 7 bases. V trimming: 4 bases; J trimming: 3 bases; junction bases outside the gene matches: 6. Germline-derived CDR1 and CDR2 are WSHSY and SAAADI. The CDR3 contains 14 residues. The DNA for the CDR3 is TGCGCCAGCAGTGCCGGGACAGCCTTCTACGAGCAGTACTTC. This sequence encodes CASSAGTAFYEQYF.

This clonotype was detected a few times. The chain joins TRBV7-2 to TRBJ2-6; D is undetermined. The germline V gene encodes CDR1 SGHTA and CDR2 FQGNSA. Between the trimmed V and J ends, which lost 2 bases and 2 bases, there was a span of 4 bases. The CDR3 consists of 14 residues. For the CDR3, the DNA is TGTGCCAGCAGCTTACGCCCTGGGGCCAACGTCCTGACTTTC. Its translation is CASSLRPGANVLTF.

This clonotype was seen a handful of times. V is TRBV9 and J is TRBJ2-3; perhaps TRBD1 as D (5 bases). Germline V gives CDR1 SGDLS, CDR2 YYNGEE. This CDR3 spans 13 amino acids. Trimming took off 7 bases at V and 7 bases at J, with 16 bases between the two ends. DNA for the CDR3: TGTGCCAGCGCCAAGGGGAATTCGAATACGCAGTATTTT. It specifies CASAKGNSNTQYF.

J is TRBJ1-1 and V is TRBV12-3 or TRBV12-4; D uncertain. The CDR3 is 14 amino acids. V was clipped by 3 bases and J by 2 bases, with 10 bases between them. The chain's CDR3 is CASSFYRVNTEAFF. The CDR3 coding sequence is TGTGCCAGCAGTTTTTATAGGGTAAACACTGAAGCTTTCTTT.

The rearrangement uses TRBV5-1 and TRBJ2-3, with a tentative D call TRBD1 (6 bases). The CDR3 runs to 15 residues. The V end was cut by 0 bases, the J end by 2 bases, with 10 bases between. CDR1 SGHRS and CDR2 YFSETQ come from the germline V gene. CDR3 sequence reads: CASSLAGVTTDTQYF. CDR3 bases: TGCGCCAGCAGCTTGGCAGGGGTCACCACAGATACGCAGTATTTT.

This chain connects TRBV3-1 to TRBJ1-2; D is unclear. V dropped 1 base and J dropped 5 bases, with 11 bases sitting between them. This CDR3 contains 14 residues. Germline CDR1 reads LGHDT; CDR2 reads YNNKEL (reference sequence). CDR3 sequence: CASSQVRRAYGYTF. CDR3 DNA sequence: TGTGCCAGCAGCCAAGTAAGGAGGGCGTATGGCTACACCTTC.

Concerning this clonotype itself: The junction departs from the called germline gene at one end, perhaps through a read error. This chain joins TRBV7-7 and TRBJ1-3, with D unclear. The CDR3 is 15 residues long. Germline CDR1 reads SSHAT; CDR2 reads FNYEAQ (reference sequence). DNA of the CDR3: TGTGCTAGCAGCCCTCTCGTAGGGTCTGGAAACACCATATATTTT. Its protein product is CASSPLVGSGNTIYF. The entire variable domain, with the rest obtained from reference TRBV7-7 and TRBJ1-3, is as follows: GAGVSQSPRYKVTKRGQDVTLRCDPISSHATLYWYQQALGQGPEFLTYFNYEAQPDKSGLPSDRFSAERPEGSISTLTIQRTEQRDSAMYRCASSPLVGSGNTIYFGEGSWLTVV.

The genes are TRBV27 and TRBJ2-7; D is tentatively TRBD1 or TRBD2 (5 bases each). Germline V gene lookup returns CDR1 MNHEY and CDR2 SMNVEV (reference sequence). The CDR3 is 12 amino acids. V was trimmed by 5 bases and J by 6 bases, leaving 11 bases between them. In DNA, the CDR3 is TGTGCCAGCAGTGGGGCCGGGGTCGAGCAGTACTTC. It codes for CASSGAGVEQYF.

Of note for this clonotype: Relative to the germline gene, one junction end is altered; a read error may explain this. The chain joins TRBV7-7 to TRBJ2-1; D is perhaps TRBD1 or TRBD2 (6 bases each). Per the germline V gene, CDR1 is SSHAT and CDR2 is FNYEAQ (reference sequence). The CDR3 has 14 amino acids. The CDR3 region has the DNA TGTGCTAGCAGCTTAGCGTGGGGGGCCGGTGAGCAGTTCTTC. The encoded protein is CASSLAWGAGEQFF.

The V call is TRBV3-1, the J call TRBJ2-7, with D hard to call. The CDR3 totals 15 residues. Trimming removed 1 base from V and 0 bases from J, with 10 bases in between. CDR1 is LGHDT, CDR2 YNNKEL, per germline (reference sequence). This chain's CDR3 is CASSQAYGSSYEQYF. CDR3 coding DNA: TGTGCCAGCAGCCAAGCCTACGGTAGCTCCTACGAGCAGTACTTC.